This T cell receptor beta chain was observed in a study of identical twins. Study results and caveats: Twin sharing of out-of-frame TCR alpha was underestimated by models in monozygotic pairs. Twins shared beta out-of-frame sequences in excess, but this excess was weaker.

After template switching added a universal primer site, the resulting cDNA carried unique molecular identifiers. In TCRdb, the 5' RACE reads were re-called with MiXCR into one record per CDR3 protein. The table has fewer than 250,000 distinct CDR3 sequences, about a tenth seen once. Trimming removed 6 bases from V and 3 bases from J; junction bases left unmatched: 20. The CDR3 spans 20 residues. Germline V gene sequence: CDR1 SNHLY, CDR2 FYNNEI. Everyone who gave samples was a healthy Caucasian. This clonotype was seen more than once but under ten times. Its matching antigen is unknown. This receptor was identified in a young woman in good health. V and J are TRBV2 and TRBJ2-1; 10 bases map to TRBD2. The sequencing input was memory (CD45RO+) T cells sorted from blood. DNA for the CDR3: TGTGCCAGCAGCCGAGCGGGGCTAGCGGGAGAGCAGGGGCACTACAATGAGCAGTTCTTC. It encodes CASSRAGLAGEQGHYNEQFF.